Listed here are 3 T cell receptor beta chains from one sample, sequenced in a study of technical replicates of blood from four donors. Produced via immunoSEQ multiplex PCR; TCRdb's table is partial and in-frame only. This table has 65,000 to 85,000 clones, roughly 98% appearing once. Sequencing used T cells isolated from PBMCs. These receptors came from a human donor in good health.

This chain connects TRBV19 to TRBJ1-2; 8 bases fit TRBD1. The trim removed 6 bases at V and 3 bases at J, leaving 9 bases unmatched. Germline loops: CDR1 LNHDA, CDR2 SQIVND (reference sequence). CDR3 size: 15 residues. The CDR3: CASSPWTGYHYGYTF. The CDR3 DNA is TGTGCCAGTAGCCCTTGGACAGGGTATCACTATGGCTACACCTTC.

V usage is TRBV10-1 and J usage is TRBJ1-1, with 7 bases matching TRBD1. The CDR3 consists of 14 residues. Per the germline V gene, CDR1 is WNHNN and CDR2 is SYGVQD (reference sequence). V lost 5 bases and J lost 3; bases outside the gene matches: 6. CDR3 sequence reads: CASSFTGTDTEAFF. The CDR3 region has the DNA TGCGCCAGCAGTTTCACCGGGACAGACACTGAAGCTTTCTTT.

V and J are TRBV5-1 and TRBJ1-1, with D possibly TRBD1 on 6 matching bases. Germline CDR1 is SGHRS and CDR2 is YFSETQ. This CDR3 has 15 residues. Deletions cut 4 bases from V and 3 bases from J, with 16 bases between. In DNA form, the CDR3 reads TGCGCCAGCAGCACTCGAGGACAGTTATACACTGAAGCTTTCTTT. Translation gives CASSTRGQLYTEAFF.